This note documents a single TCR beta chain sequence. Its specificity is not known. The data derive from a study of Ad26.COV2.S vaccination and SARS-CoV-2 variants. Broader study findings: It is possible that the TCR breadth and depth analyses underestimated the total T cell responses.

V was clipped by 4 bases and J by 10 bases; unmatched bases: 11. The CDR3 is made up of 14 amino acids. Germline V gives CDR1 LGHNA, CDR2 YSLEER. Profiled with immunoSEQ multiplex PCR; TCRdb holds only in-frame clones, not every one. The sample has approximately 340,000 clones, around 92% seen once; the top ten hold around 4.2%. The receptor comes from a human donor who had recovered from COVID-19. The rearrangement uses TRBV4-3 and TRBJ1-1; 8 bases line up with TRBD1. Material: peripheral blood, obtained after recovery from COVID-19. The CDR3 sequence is CASSPGQGRERAFF. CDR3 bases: TGCGCCAGCAGCCCAGGACAGGGCCGAGAAAGAGCTTTCTTT.